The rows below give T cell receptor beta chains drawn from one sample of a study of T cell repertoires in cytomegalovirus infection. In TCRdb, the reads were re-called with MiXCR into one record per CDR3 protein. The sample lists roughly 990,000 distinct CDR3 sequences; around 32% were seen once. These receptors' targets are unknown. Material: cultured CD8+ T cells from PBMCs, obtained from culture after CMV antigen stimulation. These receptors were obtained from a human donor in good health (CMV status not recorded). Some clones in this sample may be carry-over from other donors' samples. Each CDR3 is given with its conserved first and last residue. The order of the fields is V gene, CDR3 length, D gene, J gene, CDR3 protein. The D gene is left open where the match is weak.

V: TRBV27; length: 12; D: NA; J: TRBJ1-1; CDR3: CAIGTGFQPAFF
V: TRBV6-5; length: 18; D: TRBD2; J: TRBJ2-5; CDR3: CASSYSLAGGSSYETQYF
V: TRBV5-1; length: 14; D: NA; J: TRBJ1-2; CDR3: CASSLVGQLYGYTF
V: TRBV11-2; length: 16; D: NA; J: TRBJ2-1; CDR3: CASSAPGQGSYNEQFF
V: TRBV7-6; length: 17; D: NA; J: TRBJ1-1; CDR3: CASSFPWTAQMNTEAFF
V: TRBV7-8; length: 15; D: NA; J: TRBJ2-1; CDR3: CASSHPGLPPNEQFF
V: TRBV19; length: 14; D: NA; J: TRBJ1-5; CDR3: CASRTLLSNQPQHF
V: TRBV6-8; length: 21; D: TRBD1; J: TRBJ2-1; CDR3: CASSYSKRGTGGRSGRNEQFF
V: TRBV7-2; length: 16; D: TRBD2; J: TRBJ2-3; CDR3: CASSLGGGANTDTQYF
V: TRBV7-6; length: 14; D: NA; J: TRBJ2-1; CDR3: CASSPTRGYNEQFF
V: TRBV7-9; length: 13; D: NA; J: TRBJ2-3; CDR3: CASSSRVPDTQYF
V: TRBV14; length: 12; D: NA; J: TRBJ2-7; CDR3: CVSSQVGPEQYF
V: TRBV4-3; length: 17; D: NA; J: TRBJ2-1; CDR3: CASSQDGGTDYYNEQFF
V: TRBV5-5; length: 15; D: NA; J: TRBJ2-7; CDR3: CASSFDIPGTYEQYF
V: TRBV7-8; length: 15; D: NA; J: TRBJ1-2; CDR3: CASSSTRTVNYGYTF
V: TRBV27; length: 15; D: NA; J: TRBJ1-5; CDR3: CASSLSGGVGQPQHF
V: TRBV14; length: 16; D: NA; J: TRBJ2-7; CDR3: CASSPGVPGEAYEQYF
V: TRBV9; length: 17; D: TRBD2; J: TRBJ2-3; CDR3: CASSAALAGALTDTQYF
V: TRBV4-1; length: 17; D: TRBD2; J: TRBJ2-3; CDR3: CASSQDGSSGVSDTQYF
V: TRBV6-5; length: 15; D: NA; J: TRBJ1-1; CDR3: CAGSYSSLMNTEAFF
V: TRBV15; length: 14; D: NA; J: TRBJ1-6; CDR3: CATSSPDSNSPLHF
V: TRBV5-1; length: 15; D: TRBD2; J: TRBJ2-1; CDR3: CASTGLAGEENEQFF
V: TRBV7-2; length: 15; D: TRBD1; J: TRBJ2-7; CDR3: CASSKQGASSYEQYF
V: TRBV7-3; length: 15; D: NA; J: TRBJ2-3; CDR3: CASSFKAGITDTQYF
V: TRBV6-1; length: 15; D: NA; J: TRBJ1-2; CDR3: CASSEVQAYSYGYTF
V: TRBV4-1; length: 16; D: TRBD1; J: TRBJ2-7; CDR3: CASSQQSGTGRYGQYF
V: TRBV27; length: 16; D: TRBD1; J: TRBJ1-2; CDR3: CASSSHPTGTAAGYTF
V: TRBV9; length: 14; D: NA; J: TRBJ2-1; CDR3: CASSVEGGYDEQFF
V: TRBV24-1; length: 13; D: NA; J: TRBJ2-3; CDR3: CATSDLAEDTQYF
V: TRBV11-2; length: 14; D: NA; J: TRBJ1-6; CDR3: CASSFGQGLTPLHF
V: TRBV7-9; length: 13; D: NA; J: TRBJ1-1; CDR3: CASSLDLTPEAFF
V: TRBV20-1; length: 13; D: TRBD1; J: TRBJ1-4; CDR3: CSARGQGYEKLFF
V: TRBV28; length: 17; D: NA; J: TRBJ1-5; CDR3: CASSLFPLTGVNQPQHF
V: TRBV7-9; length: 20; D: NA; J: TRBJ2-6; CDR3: CASSDNAGAFAYSGANVLTF
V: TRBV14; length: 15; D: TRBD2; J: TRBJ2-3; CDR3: CASSQESGGRATQYF
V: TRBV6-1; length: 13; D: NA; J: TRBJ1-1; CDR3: CASRHNWDTEAFF
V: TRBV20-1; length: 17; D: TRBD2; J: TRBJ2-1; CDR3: CSAKAPTSVSSYNEQFF
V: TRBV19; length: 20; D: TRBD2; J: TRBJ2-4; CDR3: CASSIPPVGRGILAKNIQYF
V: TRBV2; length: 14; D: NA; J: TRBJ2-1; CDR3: CAIHARAGGNEQFF
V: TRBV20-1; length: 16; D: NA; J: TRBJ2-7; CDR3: CSARDRVGERSYEQYF
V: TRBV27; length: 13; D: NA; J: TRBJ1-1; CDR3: CASSPGGGIGAFF
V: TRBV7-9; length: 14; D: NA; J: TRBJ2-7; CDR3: CASSFDGVDYEQYF